The 3 T cell receptor beta chains below all came from one sample that was sequenced in a study of chemoradiotherapy in HPV16-positive cancers. Using immunoSEQ multiplex PCR, the repertoire was profiled, and TCRdb retains in-frame clones only, with some absent. The sample holds some 32,000 clones, about 91% seen once. Sequenced here: blood, sampled from a patient who underwent chemoradiotherapy. The receptor set was obtained from a human donor with HPV-associated anogenital cancer.

In its sample, this clone was seen a few times. The gene calls are TRBV19 and TRBJ1-5; D not resolved. The CDR3 extends over 13 amino acids. With 2 bases removed from V and 2 bases from J, the gap between germline ends came to 4 bases. Per germline, CDR1 LNHDA and CDR2 SQIVND (reference sequence). The chain's CDR3 is CASSISGNQPQHF. CDR3 DNA: TGTGCCAGTAGTATAAGTGGCAATCAGCCCCAGCATTTT.

The chain carries TRBV27 and TRBJ2-2; 15 bases match TRBD2. The CDR3 is 19 amino acids. The germline gives CDR1 MNHEY, CDR2 SMNVEV (reference sequence). Germline trimming cut 1 base from V and 2 bases from J; bases unmatched to any gene: 5. CDR3 bases: TGTGCCAGCAGTTTATGGACTAGCGGGGGGGCTTATAACACCGGGGAGCTGTTTTTT. Translated, it gives CASSLWTSGGAYNTGELFF.

This chain uses TRBV4-2 with TRBJ2-7; unclear D gene. Germline V CDR1 and CDR2: LGHNA, YNFKEQ. V was clipped by 0 bases and J by 2 bases, with 8 bases between them. The CDR3 runs to 14 residues. CDR3 residues: CASSQDRPTYEQYF. The CDR3 coding sequence is TGTGCCAGCAGCCAAGATCGTCCGACCTACGAGCAGTACTTC.